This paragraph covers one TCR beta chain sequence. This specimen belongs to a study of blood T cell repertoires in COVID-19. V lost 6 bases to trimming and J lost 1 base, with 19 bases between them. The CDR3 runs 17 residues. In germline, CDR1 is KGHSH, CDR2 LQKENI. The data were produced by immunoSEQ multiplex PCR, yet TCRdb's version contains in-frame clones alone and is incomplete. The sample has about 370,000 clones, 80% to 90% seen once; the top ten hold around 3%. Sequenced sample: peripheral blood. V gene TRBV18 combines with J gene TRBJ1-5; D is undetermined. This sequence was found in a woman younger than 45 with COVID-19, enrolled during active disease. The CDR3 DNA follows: TGTGCCAGCTCGCCTATGGAAAGGAGTTTCAGCAATCAGCCCCAGCATTTT. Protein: CASSPMERSFSNQPQHF.